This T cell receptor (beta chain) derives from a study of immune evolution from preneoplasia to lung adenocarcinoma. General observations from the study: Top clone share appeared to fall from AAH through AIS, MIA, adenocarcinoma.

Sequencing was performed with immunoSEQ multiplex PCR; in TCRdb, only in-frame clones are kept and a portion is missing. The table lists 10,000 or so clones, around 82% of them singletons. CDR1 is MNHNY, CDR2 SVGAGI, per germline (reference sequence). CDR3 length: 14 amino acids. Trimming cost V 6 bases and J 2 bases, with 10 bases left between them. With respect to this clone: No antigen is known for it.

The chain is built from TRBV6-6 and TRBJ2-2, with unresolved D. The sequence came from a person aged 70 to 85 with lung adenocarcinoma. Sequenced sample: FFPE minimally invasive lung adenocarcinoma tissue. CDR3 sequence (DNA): TGTGCCAGCAGAGGGCCAATCAACACCGGGGAGCTGTTTTTT. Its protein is CASRGPINTGELFF.